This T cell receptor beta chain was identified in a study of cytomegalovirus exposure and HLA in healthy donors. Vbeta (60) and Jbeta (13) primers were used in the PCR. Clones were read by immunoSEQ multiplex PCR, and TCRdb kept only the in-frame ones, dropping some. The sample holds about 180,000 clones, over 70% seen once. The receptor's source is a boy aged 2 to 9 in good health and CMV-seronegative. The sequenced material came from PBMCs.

The CDR3 nucleotides read TGTGCCAGCAGCTTAGCCGACAGAGCCTACGAGCAGTACTTC. This encodes CASSLADRAYEQYF. V is TRBV11-2 and J is TRBJ2-7; maybe TRBD1 (5 bases). The CDR3 is made up of 14 amino acids. V lost 1 base and J lost 2, with 9 bases in between. CDR1 SGHAT and CDR2 FQNNGV come from the germline V gene.